The rows below give T cell receptor beta chains drawn from one sample of a study of cytomegalovirus exposure and HLA in healthy donors. TCRdb keeps only in-frame clones here, not all; method: immunoSEQ multiplex PCR. The sample has some 87,000 clones, 60% to 80% seen once. The sequencing sample was made of PBMCs. Receptor source: a woman between 50 and 59 years old in good health and CMV-seropositive. The CDR3 runs from the conserved cysteine through the conserved F or W. The order of the fields is D gene, clone size, V gene, J gene, CDR3 protein, CDR3 DNA. D genes are given only for firm matches. Clone size is not always given. Where it is, it says once, few, many or a class for expanded clones.

>-|-|TRBV15|TRBJ2-7
CATSRQDTYEQYF
TGTGCCACCAGCAGACAAGACACCTACGAGCAGTACTTC
>-|-|TRBV7-9|TRBJ2-5
CSSSHTIGRGQETQYF
TGTTCCAGCAGCCATACCATAGGGAGAGGGCAAGAGACCCAGTACTTC
>TRBD2|-|TRBV7-9|TRBJ2-5
CASSGPWGGGETQYF
TGTGCCAGCAGCGGCCCTTGGGGCGGGGGGGAGACCCAGTACTTC
>TRBD2|few|TRBV11-2|TRBJ2-1
CASSPGGERGRNEQFF
TGTGCCAGCAGCCCCGGGGGGGAGAGGGGACGCAATGAGCAGTTCTTC
>TRBD1|-|TRBV27|TRBJ2-7
CASSTGTGYEQYF
TGTGCCAGCAGCACCGGGACAGGCTACGAGCAGTACTTC
>TRBD1|once|TRBV13|TRBJ1-6
CANSLEQGSYNSPLHF
TGTGCCAACAGCTTAGAACAGGGGTCCTATAATTCACCCCTCCACTTT
>-|-|TRBV2|TRBJ2-6
CASLRFVGADSNVLTF
TGTGCCAGCCTCCGATTCGTGGGGGCTGACAGCAACGTCCTGACTTTC
>-|-|TRBV28|TRBJ1-5
CASSNTGLPPSDQPQHF
TGTGCCAGCAGTAATACGGGACTCCCGCCTTCTGATCAGCCCCAGCATTTT
>-|-|TRBV5-1|TRBJ1-5
CASSLEGGGQPQHF
TGCGCCAGCAGCTTGGAGGGAGGGGGTCAGCCCCAGCATTTT
>TRBD2|-|TRBV6-1|TRBJ2-7
CASSASWREGYEQYF
TGTGCCAGCAGTGCATCGTGGCGGGAGGGGTACGAGCAGTACTTC
>-|few|TRBV11-1|TRBJ1-2
CASRTAGGYGYTF
TGTGCCAGCAGGACCGCCGGGGGCTATGGCTACACCTTC
>TRBD2|once|TRBV7-9|TRBJ2-7
CSSSLAGTSGYEQYF
TGTTCCAGCAGCTTAGCCGGGACTAGCGGATACGAGCAGTACTTC
>-|-|TRBV10-1|TRBJ1-2
CASSEGNYGYTF
TGCGCCAGCAGTGAGGGCAACTATGGCTACACCTTC
>TRBD2|few|TRBV2|TRBJ2-7
CASRTSGTHEQYF
TGTGCCAGCAGGACTAGCGGGACCCACGAGCAGTACTTC
>-|-|TRBV5-4|TRBJ1-1
CASSLGQQYTEAFF
TGTGCCAGCAGCTTGGGACAGCAATACACTGAAGCTTTCTTT
>TRBD2|few|TRBV30|TRBJ2-2
CAWSLAGPGELFF
TGTGCCTGGAGTTTAGCGGGCCCCGGGGAGCTGTTTTTT
>TRBD2|-|TRBV9|TRBJ2-5
CASSGGTSGVRYQETQYF
TGTGCCAGCAGCGGAGGGACTAGCGGAGTAAGGTACCAAGAGACCCAGTACTTC
>-|-|TRBV5-1|TRBJ1-1
CASSLGGSLNTEAFF
TGCGCCAGCAGCTTGGGTGGGAGTCTGAACACTGAAGCTTTCTTT
>-|-|TRBV15|TRBJ1-1
CATSKENWETFF
TGTGCCACCAGCAAAGAAAACTGGGAGACTTTCTTT
>TRBD2|-|TRBV29-1|TRBJ2-2
CSVGRTSGRAGTGELFF
TGCAGCGTTGGTCGGACTAGCGGGAGGGCCGGCACCGGGGAGCTGTTTTTT
>-|-|TRBV5-1|TRBJ1-4
CASSPVLTNEKLFF
TGCGCCAGCAGCCCGGTCTTGACTAATGAAAAACTGTTTTTT
>TRBD1|-|TRBV6-6|TRBJ2-7
CASRYRQAGGLDEQYF
TGTGCCAGCAGATACAGACAAGCAGGGGGTCTCGACGAGCAGTACTTC
>TRBD2|-|TRBV5-1|TRBJ2-7
CASSPGVAGTYEQYF
TGCGCCAGCAGCCCAGGGGTAGCGGGGACCTACGAGCAGTACTTC
>TRBD1|-|TRBV5-4|TRBJ2-7
CASSRQGFEQYF
TGTGCCAGCAGCCGACAGGGCTTCGAGCAGTACTTC
>-|-|TRBV6-5|TRBJ2-4
CASRPPGHRNIQYF
TGTGCCAGCAGACCCCCGGGACACAGAAACATTCAGTACTTC
>TRBD2|-|TRBV28|TRBJ2-1
CASSGAQLAGGLRDEQFF
TGTGCCAGCAGTGGAGCTCAACTAGCGGGAGGTCTCAGGGATGAGCAGTTCTTC
>-|-|TRBV21-1|TRBJ1-1
CASRNPGRRRGNTEAFF
TGTGCCAGCAGAAACCCAGGCAGGAGGAGAGGAAACACTGAAGCTTTCTTT
>-|-|TRBV10-3|TRBJ2-7
CAISESGRGGYEQYF
TGTGCCATCAGTGAGTCGGGAAGAGGGGGCTACGAGCAGTACTTC
>-|-|TRBV19|TRBJ2-7
CASTPPAACYEQYF
TGTGCCAGTACCCCCCCAGCAGCGTGCTACGAGCAGTACTTC
>-|-|TRBV9|TRBJ2-1
CASSVGVYEQFF
TGTGCCAGCAGCGTAGGAGTCTATGAGCAGTTCTTC
>-|-|TRBV7-9|TRBJ1-1
CASQGGTEAFF
TGTGCCAGCCAAGGGGGCACTGAAGCTTTCTTT
>TRBD1|-|TRBV5-4|TRBJ1-2
CASSRLGGTGNGYTF
TGTGCCAGCAGCCGCTTGGGGGGGACAGGGAATGGCTACACCTTC
>TRBD2|-|TRBV18|TRBJ2-5
CASSLNPSSGRETQYF
TGTGCCAGCTCACTAAATCCAAGCAGCGGGAGAGAGACCCAGTACTTC
>-|-|TRBV7-5|TRBJ2-1
CVRSREVSGLYTDEQFF
TGTGTCAGAAGCCGCGAAGTTAGCGGACTATATACGGATGAGCAGTTCTTC
>-|few|TRBV6-6|TRBJ1-2
CATRVGPNYGYTF
TGTGCCACCAGGGTTGGGCCTAACTATGGCTACACCTTC
>TRBD1|-|TRBV10-3|TRBJ1-4
CAISNRGRISDELFF
TGTGCCATCAGCAACAGGGGGCGGATCTCGGATGAACTGTTTTTT
>-|-|TRBV6-5|TRBJ2-4
CASSPRPADLWIQYF
TGTGCCAGCAGCCCACGCCCGGCGGACTTGTGGATTCAGTACTTC
>TRBD2|once|TRBV15|TRBJ2-4
CATSRDREGIQYF
TGTGCCACCAGCAGAGACCGGGAGGGCATTCAGTACTTC
>TRBD1|once|TRBV6-6|TRBJ2-1
CASSAPGQRQNEQFF
TGTGCCAGCAGTGCTCCGGGACAGAGACAGAATGAGCAGTTCTTC
>-|-|TRBV5-6|TRBJ2-5
CASSLAGVRAETQYF
TGTGCCAGCAGCTTGGCGGGGGTAAGGGCAGAGACCCAGTACTTC